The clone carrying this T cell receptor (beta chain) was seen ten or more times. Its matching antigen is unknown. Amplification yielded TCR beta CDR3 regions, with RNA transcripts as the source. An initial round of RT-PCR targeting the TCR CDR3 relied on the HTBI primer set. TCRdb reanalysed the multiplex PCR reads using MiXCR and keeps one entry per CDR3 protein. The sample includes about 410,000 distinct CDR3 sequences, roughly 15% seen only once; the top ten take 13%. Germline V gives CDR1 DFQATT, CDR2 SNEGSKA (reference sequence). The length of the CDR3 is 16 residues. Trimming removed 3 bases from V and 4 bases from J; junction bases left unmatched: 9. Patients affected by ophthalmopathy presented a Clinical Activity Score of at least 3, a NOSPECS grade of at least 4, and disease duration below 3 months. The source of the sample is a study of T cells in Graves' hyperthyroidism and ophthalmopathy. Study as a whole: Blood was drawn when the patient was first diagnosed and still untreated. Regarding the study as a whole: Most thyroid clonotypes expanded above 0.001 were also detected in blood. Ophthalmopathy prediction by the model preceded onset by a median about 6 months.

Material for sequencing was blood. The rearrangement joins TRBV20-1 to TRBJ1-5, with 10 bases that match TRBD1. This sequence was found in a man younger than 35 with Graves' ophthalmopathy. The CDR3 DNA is TGCAGTGCTAGTAGGGGGTCGGGACAGGGGAATCAGCCCCAGCATTTT. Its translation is CSASRGSGQGNQPQHF.